The rows below give T cell receptor beta chains drawn from one sample of a study of OX40 agonist ivuxolimab in advanced cancers. Clones were sequenced by immunoSEQ multiplex PCR, and TCRdb holds only the in-frame ones, with some missing. The sample yields nearly 20,000 clones, around four fifths seen once. Sequenced here: CD4+ or CD8+ T cells sorted from blood, sampled in a trial of the OX40 agonist ivuxolimab. The receptors come from an adult with an advanced solid tumor such as melanoma, head and neck, liver or kidney cancer. Both conserved end residues are part of each CDR3. A D gene is named only where the DNA matches it firmly. Only part of the rows carry a size: once, few, many, or a class if the clone is expanded.

j_call clone_size d_call v_call cdr3_aa cdr3_nt
TRBJ1-1 NA TRBD1 TRBV7-6 CASSSGTGWDTEAFF TGTGCCAGCAGCTCGGGGACAGGGTGGGACACTGAAGCTTTCTTT
TRBJ2-2 NA NA TRBV5-4 CASSQRSATGELFF TGTGCCAGCAGCCAAAGGTCGGCGACCGGGGAGCTGTTTTTT
TRBJ1-3 NA NA TRBV11-2 CASSLEFSGNTIYF TGTGCCAGCAGCTTAGAATTCTCTGGAAACACCATATATTTT
TRBJ1-2 NA TRBD1 TRBV28 CASSLETGANYGYTF TGTGCCAGCAGTTTAGAGACAGGGGCTAACTATGGCTACACCTTC
TRBJ2-7 NA NA TRBV27 CASSLWDLEGLYF TGTGCCAGCAGTTTATGGGACCTCGAGGGTCTGTACTTC
TRBJ1-1 medium-sized NA TRBV2 CASSVDPGPTEAFF TGTGCCAGCAGTGTCGACCCGGGGCCTACTGAAGCTTTCTTT
TRBJ2-2 NA TRBD1 TRBV7-9 CASSRQGRENTGELFF TGTGCCAGCAGCCGACAGGGTCGGGAAAACACCGGGGAGCTGTTTTTT
TRBJ2-1 NA TRBD2 TRBV9 CASSAPRSAGEDNEQFF TGTGCCAGCAGCGCACCGCGGTCAGCGGGAGAAGACAATGAGCAGTTCTTC
TRBJ1-2 NA NA TRBV28 CASSLNPIGNYGYTF TGTGCCAGCAGCCTAAACCCGATTGGGAACTATGGCTACACCTTC
TRBJ1-2 NA NA TRBV4-3 CASSQDRVGGSYTF TGCGCCAGCAGCCAAGATCGGGTCGGGGGAAGTTACACCTTC